Following are 4 T cell receptor beta chains from one sample sequenced in a study of CD8 T cells in Susac syndrome. Random hexamers were used to reverse transcribe an amount of about 0.45 to 1 ug RNA. TCRdb independently ran MiXCR on the immunoSEQ multiplex PCR reads; one entry per CDR3 protein. The table includes 150,000 to 200,000 distinct CDR3 sequences, around 94% detected once. The source material was CD4+ T cells from PBMCs. The receptor set was obtained from a human donor in good health.

The V gene is TRBV9, the J gene TRBJ2-3; possibly TRBD1 for D (5 bases). CDR1 SGDLS and CDR2 YYNGEE come from the germline V gene. V was pared by 3 bases and J by 1 base, with 9 bases between. CDR3 size: 14 residues. The CDR3 DNA sequence: TGTGCCAGCAGCGGCGGACACGGCACAGATACGCAGTATTTT. Translated, it gives CASSGGHGTDTQYF.

CDR3 in DNA: TGCAGTGCTACGGGACAGGGCCAAGAGACCCAGTACTTC. Residues: CSATGQGQETQYF. V gene TRBV20-1 combines with J gene TRBJ2-5; 9 nucleotides line up with TRBD1. Germline V gene data show CDR1 as DFQATT and CDR2 as SNEGSKA (reference sequence). The CDR3 is 13 amino acids. V was clipped by 4 bases and J by 1 base; unmatched bases: 1.

The chain employs TRBV5-1 and TRBJ2-7; 7 bases align to TRBD1. This CDR3 has 12 amino acids. CDR1 and CDR2 from the germline V gene are SGHRS and YFSETQ. After removal of 4 bases from V and 9 bases from J, the junction contained 7 bases not matched to a gene. CDR3 residues: CASSPTGEWQYF. The CDR3 DNA is TGCGCCAGCAGCCCAACAGGGGAGTGGCAGTACTTC.

The J gene is TRBJ2-5, the V gene TRBV5-1; 9 nucleotides match TRBD2. This CDR3 region has 15 residues. Germline V gene sequence: CDR1 SGHRS, CDR2 YFSETQ. The J segment lost 3 bases and the V segment lost 4 bases, leaving 7 bases of the junction unmatched. CDR3 amino acids: CASSLLGGGEETQYF. The CDR3 coding sequence is TGCGCCAGCAGCCTCCTGGGCGGGGGGGAAGAGACCCAGTACTTC.